Shown below are 32 T cell receptor beta chains from a single sample sequenced in a study of T cells in tuberculosis. The protocol was immunoSEQ multiplex PCR, while the TCRdb copy is restricted to in-frame clones and leaves out a portion. This sample carries fewer than 35,000 clones, 86% of them seen once, and the ten largest clones take roughly 5%. Time point given: new active TB diagnosis, blood taken before or within 7 days of starting treatment. This material consisted of PBMCs, taken at tuberculosis diagnosis. These receptor sequences come from an adult with tuberculosis.

The chain recombines TRBV18 with TRBJ1-2; no firm D call. The V end lost 0 bases, the J end lost 2 bases, and 13 bases lay between the germline ends. The CDR3 is 16 residues long. Per germline, CDR1 KGHSH and CDR2 LQKENI. CDR3 DNA: TGTGCCAGCTCACCACCGGTTGGGGAGGCGAACTATGGCTACACCTTC. Its protein product is CASSPPVGEANYGYTF.

The table lists this clone with a count of one. The chain combines TRBV4-1 with TRBJ2-7; TRBD1 might be the D (8 bases). The CDR3 runs to 15 residues. The V end was cut by 3 bases, the J end by 3 bases, with 15 bases between. Germline assignment: CDR1 MGHRA and CDR2 YSYEKL. This CDR3 is CASSQNRGGFYEQYF. CDR3 DNA sequence: TGCGCCAGCAGCCAGAACAGGGGGGGGTTCTACGAGCAGTACTTC.

The genes are TRBV6-1 and TRBJ1-5; no reliable D call. The germline V gene has CDR1 MNHNS and CDR2 SASEGT. There are 14 residues in the CDR3. V shed 0 bases and J shed 9 bases, with 12 bases lying between them. The CDR3 DNA sequence: TGTGCCAGCAGTGAAGCGCCGGGGAACAGGCCCCAGCATTTT. Residues: CASSEAPGNRPQHF.

The DNA of the CDR3 is TGTGCCAGCAGTGCTCAGGGACAGGGGTTCGGGTCTGGGGCCAACGTCCTGACTTTC. Translating gives CASSAQGQGFGSGANVLTF. The J gene is TRBJ2-6, the V gene TRBV6-1; 10 bases map to TRBD1. Trimming at V came to 4 bases and at J to 1 base, leaving 10 bases not matched to a gene. Germline V CDR1 and CDR2: MNHNS, SASEGT. The CDR3 extends over 19 amino acids.

This rearrangement joins TRBV7-8 to TRBJ2-1; 10 bases align to TRBD2. Unmatched junction bases numbered 10, after V lost 1 base and J lost 7 bases. The germline gives CDR1 SGHVS, CDR2 FQNEAQ. This CDR3 comprises 17 residues. The chain's CDR3 is CASSLVTGSGRTNEQFF. The CDR3 DNA reads as TGTGCCAGCAGCTTAGTTACGGGTAGCGGGAGGACTAATGAGCAGTTCTTC. The complete variable domain, with remaining parts taken from reference TRBV7-8 and TRBJ2-1, reads GAGVSQSPRYKVAKRGQDVALRCDPISGHVSLFWYQQALGQGPEFLTYFQNEAQLDKSGLPSDRFFAERPEGSVSTLKIQRTQQEDSAVYLCASSLVTGSGRTNEQFFGPGTRLTVL.

This chain connects TRBV13 to TRBJ1-2; 7 bases line up with TRBD1. This CDR3 is built from 15 residues. Germline CDR1 and CDR2: PRHDT and FYEKMQ (reference sequence). After removal of 6 bases from V and 5 bases from J, the junction contained 12 bases not matched to a gene. The CDR3 nucleotides read TGTGCCAGCAGTGTGTCTGGACAGGTGGGGTATGGCTACACCTTC. This gives the protein CASSVSGQVGYGYTF.

To note about this clone: The junction differs from germline at one of its ends, possibly a read error. The rearrangement uses TRBV11-3 and TRBJ2-5; TRBD2 matches at 11 bases. The CDR3 runs 14 residues. Germline assignment: CDR1 SGHNT and CDR2 YENEEA. DNA of the CDR3: TGTGCCAGCAGTTTAGCGGGAGGGCGAGAGACCCAGTACTTC. Encoded protein: CASSLAGGRETQYF. Supplemented by reference TRBV11-3 and TRBJ2-5, the full variable domain reads EAGVVQSPRYKIIEKKQPVAFWCNPISGHNTLYWYLQNLGQGPELLIRYENEEAVDDSQLPKDRFSAERLKGVDSTLKIQPAELGDSAVYLCASSLAGGRETQYFGPGTRLLVL.

The chain has TRBV7-9 and TRBJ1-3, with no clear D. Germline V gene lookup returns CDR1 SEHNR and CDR2 FQNEAQ (reference sequence). The CDR3 is 15 residues long. Trimming pared 1 base from V and 8 bases from J, leaving 15 bases between. CDR3 DNA: TGTGCCAGCAGCTTAGACGGGATGGTATTTGACACCATATATTTT. Protein sequence: CASSLDGMVFDTIYF. The full variable domain, rest sourced from reference TRBV7-9 and TRBJ1-3, is DTGVSQNPRHKITKRGQNVTFRCDPISEHNRLYWYRQTLGQGPEFLTYFQNEAQLEKSRLLSDRFSAERPKGSFSTLEIQRTEQGDSAMYLCASSLDGMVFDTIYFGEGSWLTVV.

A single count supports this clone. The chain joins TRBV7-3 to TRBJ2-1; maybe TRBD1 (5 bases). The length of the CDR3 is 12 residues. Trimming pared 8 bases from V and 5 bases from J, leaving 10 bases between. The germline V gene has CDR1 SGHTA and CDR2 FQGTGA. CDR3 sequence: CASAGANNEQFF. As DNA, the CDR3 is TGTGCCAGCGCTGGGGCCAACAATGAGCAGTTCTTC.

J is TRBJ2-3 and V is TRBV7-2; TRBD1 is a possible D gene (6 bases). The germline CDR1 and CDR2 sequences are SGHTA and FQGNSA. The V end was cut by 5 bases, the J end by 2 bases, with 11 bases between. The CDR3 consists of 14 residues. The CDR3 is CASSPDRYTDTQYF. The CDR3 DNA follows: TGTGCCAGCAGCCCTGACAGGTACACAGATACGCAGTATTTT. The entire variable domain, with the rest obtained from reference TRBV7-2 and TRBJ2-3, is as follows: GAGVSQSPSNKVTEKGKDVELRCDPISGHTALYWYRQSLGQGLEFLIYFQGNSAPDKSGLPSDRFSAERTGGSVSTLTIQRTQQEDSAVYLCASSPDRYTDTQYFGPGTRLTVL.

This sequence joins TRBV18 and TRBJ2-2; 9 nucleotides line up with TRBD1. The length of the CDR3 is 13 residues. J was trimmed by 6 bases and V by 6 bases; bases with no gene match: 2. Germline V gives CDR1 KGHSH, CDR2 LQKENI. CDR3 residues: CASSRQGAGELFF. DNA of the CDR3: TGTGCCAGCTCCAGACAGGGGGCCGGGGAGCTGTTTTTT.

This clone was found a few times. The chain couples TRBV5-4 to TRBJ2-2, with D possibly being TRBD1 (6 bases). The germline V gene has CDR1 SGHNT and CDR2 YYREEE (reference sequence). Trimming took 1 base from V and 5 from J, leaving 12 bases between them. The CDR3 has 15 residues. The CDR3 region has the DNA TGTGCCAGCAGCTTGCCAGGGGCGCGGACCGGGGAGCTGTTTTTT. Translation gives CASSLPGARTGELFF.

The chain carries TRBV15 and TRBJ2-3, with 7 bases fitting TRBD2. This CDR3 is 14 amino acids long. CDR1 and CDR2 from the germline V gene are LNHNV and YYDKDF (reference sequence). J gave up 3 bases and V 4 bases, and 4 bases lay outside the gene matches. CDR3 nucleotides: TGTGCCACCAGCACAGCGGGATGGACAGATACGCAGTATTTT. Its protein is CATSTAGWTDTQYF.

This rearrangement joins TRBV19 to TRBJ2-7; TRBD2 matches 7 bases. The germline gives CDR1 LNHDA, CDR2 SQIVND (reference sequence). The CDR3 is 14 amino acids. The trim removed 4 bases at V and 4 bases at J, leaving 7 bases unmatched. The DNA of the CDR3 is TGTGCCAGTAGTAACCAGGGACTACAGTACGAGCAGTACTTC. Its translation: CASSNQGLQYEQYF.

This clone has more than one count but fewer than ten. V usage is TRBV28 and J usage is TRBJ1-5; 8 bases are a match to TRBD1. This CDR3 spans 14 amino acids. The germline gives CDR1 MDHEN, CDR2 SYDVKM. V lost 5 bases and J lost 6; bases outside the gene matches: 6. CDR3: CASSGNRGSQPQHF. The CDR3 DNA sequence: TGTGCCAGCAGTGGCAACAGGGGGAGTCAGCCCCAGCATTTT.

This clone is a singleton in its sample. The rearrangement uses TRBV27 and TRBJ1-2; the match to TRBD1 covers 7 bases. V lost 5 bases and J lost 2; bases outside the gene matches: 2. The CDR3 sequence is 13 residues long. The V gene's germline CDR1 is MNHEY and CDR2 SMNVEV (reference sequence). CDR3 in DNA: TGTGCCAGCAGTCCGGGACAGAACTATGGCTACACCTTC. Translating it yields CASSPGQNYGYTF.

This chain joins TRBV5-6 and TRBJ1-5; 7 nucleotides match TRBD1. The CDR3 totals 14 residues. V shed 0 bases and J 7 bases; nucleotides not matched to a gene: 4. The germline CDR1 and CDR2 sequences are SGHDT and YYEEEE. The CDR3, as DNA: TGTGCCAGCAGCTTGGGACAGGGTCGGCAGCCCCAGCATTTT. Residues: CASSLGQGRQPQHF. Supplemented by reference TRBV5-6 and TRBJ1-5, the full variable domain reads DAGVTQSPTHLIKTRGQQVTLRCSPKSGHDTVSWYQQALGQGPQFIFQYYEEEERQRGNFPDRFSGHQFPNYSSELNVNALLLGDSALYLCASSLGQGRQPQHFGDGTRLSIL.

The chain couples TRBV6-6 to TRBJ2-1; 7 positions agree with TRBD1. The CDR3 sequence is 14 residues long. Germline V gene data show CDR1 as MNHNY and CDR2 as SVGAGI (reference sequence). V shed 0 bases and J 4 bases; nucleotides not matched to a gene: 0. The DNA for the CDR3 is TGTGCCAGCAGTTACTCCAGGGGGTACAATGAGCAGTTCTTC. Protein: CASSYSRGYNEQFF.

This clone has more than one count but fewer than ten. This chain connects TRBV19 to TRBJ1-1; a possible D gene is TRBD1 (5 bases). The CDR3 sequence is 17 residues long. The V end lost 6 bases, the J end lost 1 base, and 21 bases lay between the germline ends. From germline, CDR1 is LNHDA and CDR2 SQIVND (reference sequence). CDR3 sequence: CASSKTGNLGANTEAFF. In DNA, the CDR3 is TGTGCCAGTAGCAAAACAGGAAATCTAGGGGCGAACACTGAAGCTTTCTTT.

In this sample, this clone turned up a few times. The chain is built from TRBV9 and TRBJ1-1; possible D gene TRBD1, 6 bases. Between the trimmed V and J ends, which lost 0 bases and 2 bases, there was a span of 17 bases. This CDR3 has 17 residues. Germline loops: CDR1 SGDLS, CDR2 YYNGEE. CDR3 sequence reads: CASSVDEGVRENTEAFF. CDR3 coding DNA: TGTGCCAGCAGCGTAGATGAGGGGGTGAGGGAAAACACTGAAGCTTTCTTT.

In DNA form, the CDR3 reads TGTGCCAGCAGGGACTTGAAAAACATTCAGTACTTC. Encoded protein: CASRDLKNIQYF. The V call is TRBV2, the J call TRBJ2-4; D might be TRBD2 (5 bases). Trimming took off 6 bases at V and 4 bases at J, with 7 bases between the two ends. Looked up from germline, CDR1 is SNHLY and CDR2 is FYNNEI. The CDR3 totals 12 residues.

The chain recombines TRBV18 with TRBJ2-2, with D perhaps matching TRBD2 (5 bases). The V end lost 1 base, the J end lost 6 bases, and 15 bases lay between the germline ends. This CDR3 has 16 amino acids. Germline CDR1 and CDR2: KGHSH and LQKENI. Here the CDR3 reads CASSPLGMAGSGELFF. For the CDR3, the DNA is TGTGCCAGCTCACCACTTGGTATGGCGGGTTCCGGGGAGCTGTTTTTT.

The V gene is TRBV7-2, the J gene TRBJ2-3, with D perhaps TRBD2 (5 bases). Per the germline V gene, CDR1 is SGHTA and CDR2 is FQGNSA. CDR3 size: 14 residues. V lost 5 bases, J lost 5 bases, and 14 bases lay in between. The chain's CDR3 is CASSPGGPLDTQYF. The CDR3 DNA reads TGTGCCAGCAGCCCCGGCGGGCCATTAGATACGCAGTATTTT.

The chain recombines TRBV30 with TRBJ1-2; 10 bases are shared with TRBD1. Germline V gene sequence: CDR1 GTSNPN, CDR2 SVGIG (reference sequence). With 4 bases clipped from V and 4 bases from J, the junction kept 6 bases outside the gene matches. This CDR3 has 14 amino acids. The CDR3 sequence: CAWMGTGVGYGYTF. The CDR3 nucleotides are TGTGCCTGGATGGGGACAGGGGTTGGCTATGGCTACACCTTC.

This chain connects TRBV19 to TRBJ1-4; 7 bases match TRBD1. The ends lost 4 bases at V and 5 bases at J; junction bases unmatched: 1. CDR3 length equals 13 residues. From germline, CDR1 is LNHDA and CDR2 SQIVND (reference sequence). In DNA, the CDR3 is TGTGCCAGTAGTACGGACAGGAATGAAAAACTGTTTTTT. Encoded protein: CASSTDRNEKLFF.

This clone appeared a single time. The gene calls are TRBV6-5 and TRBJ1-5; 8 nucleotides match TRBD1. V was clipped by 6 bases and J by 0 bases; unmatched bases: 4. CDR1 is MNHEY, CDR2 SVGAGI, per germline. The CDR3 runs to 15 residues. CDR3 amino acids: CASSTRGRSNQPQHF. The DNA for the CDR3 is TGTGCCAGCAGCACCAGGGGGCGTAGCAATCAGCCCCAGCATTTT.

The chain is built from TRBV7-9 and TRBJ1-1; D unclear. The CDR3 contains 15 residues. Germline V gene sequence: CDR1 SEHNR, CDR2 FQNEAQ (reference sequence). Trimming stripped 8 bases from V and 1 base from J, with 17 bases between. For the CDR3, the DNA is TGTGCCAGCCTGCCGACGCGGGCGGCGAACACTGAAGCTTTCTTT. Its translation: CASLPTRAANTEAFF.

The count of this clone is one. The V and J genes are TRBV7-3 and TRBJ2-5; 8 bases are a match to TRBD2. Germline V gene lookup returns CDR1 SGHTA and CDR2 FQGTGA. V lost 5 bases, J lost 5 bases, and 10 bases stayed unmatched. The CDR3 loop spans 15 amino acids. For the CDR3, the DNA is TGTGCCAGCAGCACATACGGGGGGGCTCAGGAGACCCAGTACTTC. Translating gives CASSTYGGAQETQYF.

By share, this clone ranks as medium-sized (0.01 to 0.1%). The gene calls are TRBV19 and TRBJ2-7; 8 bases are a match to TRBD1. Germline CDR1 and CDR2: LNHDA and SQIVND (reference sequence). V shed 4 bases and J 7 bases; nucleotides not matched to a gene: 6. The CDR3 spans 13 residues. Written as DNA, the CDR3 is TGTGCCAGTAGTACCCAGGGGGCGGGGGAGCAGTACTTC. It encodes CASSTQGAGEQYF.

The chain links TRBV10-2 to TRBJ2-7, with a weak D call TRBD1 (6 bases). Trimming pared 3 bases from V and 6 bases from J, leaving 6 bases between. The length of the CDR3 is 11 residues. Germline V gene data show CDR1 as WSHSY and CDR2 as SAAADI. The CDR3 nucleotides read TGCGCCAGCAGTGAAGGGGGCGAGCAGTACTTC. Residues: CASSEGGEQYF.

The chain uses TRBV10-1 and TRBJ1-1; D unresolved. The V gene's germline CDR1 is WNHNN and CDR2 SYGVQD (reference sequence). The CDR3 consists of 11 residues. Trimming stripped 11 bases from V and 0 bases from J, with 7 bases between. Written as DNA, the CDR3 is TGCGCCGGGAGGATGAACACTGAAGCTTTCTTT. Translation: CAGRMNTEAFF.

This chain joins TRBV7-8 and TRBJ2-7, with TRBD2 matching 8 bases. The CDR3 loop spans 16 amino acids. The germline V gene encodes CDR1 SGHVS and CDR2 FQNEAQ. After removal of 3 bases from V and 0 bases from J, the junction contained 7 bases not matched to a gene. In DNA form, the CDR3 reads TGTGCCAGCAGCTTCCGGGAGGGGGATGGCTCCTACGAGCAGTACTTC. It is translated as CASSFREGDGSYEQYF. The whole variable domain, filled in from reference TRBV7-8 and TRBJ2-7, reads GAGVSQSPRYKVAKRGQDVALRCDPISGHVSLFWYQQALGQGPEFLTYFQNEAQLDKSGLPSDRFFAERPEGSVSTLKIQRTQQEDSAVYLCASSFREGDGSYEQYFGPGTRLTVT.